These T cell receptor beta chains were read from a single sample in a study of neoadjuvant nivolumab and ipilimumab in lung cancer. Assay: immunoSEQ multiplex PCR; the TCRdb copy retains only in-frame clones and omits some. The sample comprises roughly 39,000 clones, 89% of which are singletons, and approximately 3.5% rests with the top ten. The source was peripheral blood, collected before neoadjuvant nivolumab, alone or with ipilimumab. Source of these receptors: an adult with non-small cell lung cancer. Each CDR3 is given with its conserved first and last residue. A D gene is named only where the DNA matches it firmly. Part of the rows lack a size; the others show once, few, many or a class for expanded clones.

abundance: NA
j_gene: TRBJ2-1
d_gene: NA
v_gene: TRBV18
CDR3aa: CASSPRTAGQSYNEQFF
CDR3nt: TGTGCCAGCTCACCAAGGACTGCAGGACAGTCCTATAATGAGCAGTTCTTC

abundance: few
j_gene: TRBJ2-2
d_gene: TRBD1
v_gene: TRBV7-3
CDR3aa: CASSVSTGTGELFF
CDR3nt: TGTGCCAGCAGCGTCTCGACAGGGACCGGGGAGCTGTTTTTT

abundance: NA
j_gene: TRBJ2-3
d_gene: TRBD2
v_gene: TRBV6-4
CDR3aa: CASSATGTSGTDTQYF
CDR3nt: TGTGCCAGCAGTGCCACGGGGACTAGCGGCACAGATACGCAGTATTTT

abundance: NA
j_gene: TRBJ2-2
d_gene: NA
v_gene: TRBV5-4
CDR3aa: CASSFFAQGPGELFF
CDR3nt: TGTGCCAGCAGCTTCTTCGCGCAGGGGCCCGGGGAGCTGTTTTTT

abundance: few
j_gene: TRBJ1-1
d_gene: NA
v_gene: TRBV20-1
CDR3aa: CSAKGTEAFF
CDR3nt: TGCAGTGCTAAGGGCACTGAAGCTTTCTTT

abundance: NA
j_gene: TRBJ2-1
d_gene: TRBD2
v_gene: TRBV9
CDR3aa: CASSVDRAGDHEQFF
CDR3nt: TGTGCCAGCAGCGTAGACCGAGCGGGGGATCATGAGCAGTTCTTC

abundance: NA
j_gene: TRBJ1-1
d_gene: TRBD1
v_gene: TRBV11-2
CDR3aa: CASLRAGGTEAFF
CDR3nt: TGTGCCAGCCTCCGGGCAGGGGGCACTGAAGCTTTCTTT

abundance: NA
j_gene: TRBJ2-7
d_gene: NA
v_gene: TRBV10-2
CDR3aa: CASSESGDSSSYEQYF
CDR3nt: TGCGCCAGCAGTGAGTCGGGGGACTCAAGCTCCTACGAGCAGTACTTC

abundance: NA
j_gene: TRBJ2-5
d_gene: NA
v_gene: TRBV6-5
CDR3aa: CASKVQGQSETQYF
CDR3nt: TGTGCCAGCAAAGTACAGGGACAATCGGAGACCCAGTACTTC

abundance: NA
j_gene: TRBJ2-5
d_gene: NA
v_gene: TRBV25-1
CDR3aa: CASSLAGGETQYF
CDR3nt: TGTGCCAGCAGTTTAGCAGGGGGGGAGACCCAGTACTTC

abundance: NA
j_gene: TRBJ2-1
d_gene: TRBD2
v_gene: TRBV5-5
CDR3aa: CASSPRGEADNEQFF
CDR3nt: TGTGCCAGCAGCCCCCGGGGGGAGGCCGACAATGAGCAGTTCTTC

abundance: NA
j_gene: TRBJ1-2
d_gene: NA
v_gene: TRBV7-9
CDR3aa: CASSPPSEYGYTF
CDR3nt: TGTGCCAGCAGCCCCCCTTCTGAGTATGGCTACACCTTC

abundance: NA
j_gene: TRBJ1-1
d_gene: NA
v_gene: TRBV7-9
CDR3aa: CASSATGYNTEAFF
CDR3nt: TGTGCCAGCAGCGCAACAGGGTACAACACTGAAGCTTTCTTT

abundance: NA
j_gene: TRBJ2-7
d_gene: NA
v_gene: TRBV10-2
CDR3aa: CASSGRDGTYEQYF
CDR3nt: TGCGCCAGCAGTGGACGGGACGGTACCTACGAGCAGTACTTC

abundance: NA
j_gene: TRBJ2-1
d_gene: TRBD2
v_gene: TRBV30
CDR3aa: CAWSGVAGSPGEQFF
CDR3nt: TGTGCCTGGAGTGGGGTAGCGGGATCCCCTGGGGAGCAGTTCTTC

abundance: NA
j_gene: TRBJ2-5
d_gene: NA
v_gene: TRBV16
CDR3aa: CASSTDRETQYF
CDR3nt: TGTGCCAGCAGCACAGATCGGGAGACCCAGTACTTC

abundance: NA
j_gene: TRBJ1-2
d_gene: NA
v_gene: TRBV15
CDR3aa: CATSRDRVNYGYTF
CDR3nt: TGTGCCACCAGCAGAGACAGGGTTAACTATGGCTACACCTTC